A selection of T cell receptor beta chains follows, all from one sample in a study of T cell responses to AZD1222 COVID-19 vaccine. This table comes from immunoSEQ multiplex PCR, and its TCRdb copy is limited to in-frame clones, with some not included. This table holds 95,000 to 150,000 clones, 80% to 90% found once. Source: peripheral blood, taken on day 0 of AZD1222 vaccination. The receptors derive from an adult in good health. Both conserved end residues are part of each CDR3. A D gene is named only where the DNA matches it firmly. Where a row states a size, it is once, few, many or the class of an expanded clone; other rows omit it.

>TRBD2|TRBV4-1|TRBJ2-2|NA|15
CASSQGLALSGELFF
TGCGCCAGCAGCCAGGGACTAGCCTTATCCGGGGAGCTGTTTTTT
>NA|TRBV24-1|TRBJ1-1|NA|14
CATSDVNLGTEAFF
TGTGCCACCAGTGATGTGAACCTGGGCACTGAAGCTTTCTTT
>NA|TRBV5-1|TRBJ2-1|NA|16
CASSLAGKSSYNEQFF
TGCGCCAGCAGCTTGGCAGGGAAGAGCTCCTACAATGAGCAGTTCTTC
>NA|TRBV12-5|TRBJ2-7|NA|13
CASGSDSTYEQYF
TGTGCTAGTGGTTCGGACAGTACCTACGAGCAGTACTTC
>NA|TRBV10-2|TRBJ1-4|NA|14
CASTAQDQGEKLFF
TGCGCCAGCACTGCACAGGATCAGGGTGAAAAACTGTTTTTT
>NA|TRBV7-9|TRBJ2-3|NA|14
CASSLGGETDTQYF
TGTGCCAGCAGCTTAGGGGGCGAGACAGATACGCAGTATTTT
>NA|TRBV10-3|TRBJ1-5|NA|12
CATGQSDQPQHF
TGTGCCACCGGACAGTCAGATCAGCCCCAGCATTTT
>TRBD2|TRBV12-3/TRBV12-4|TRBJ2-1|NA|13
CASSLGLAGSQFF
TGTGCCAGCAGTTTAGGACTAGCGGGGTCCCAGTTCTTC
>NA|TRBV4-2|TRBJ2-4|NA|14
CASSPGLHADIQYF
TGTGCCAGCAGCCCTGGACTGCACGCGGACATTCAGTACTTC
>NA|TRBV5-1|TRBJ2-1|NA|13
CASRRSAGNEQFF
TGCGCCAGCAGAAGGAGCGCAGGGAATGAGCAGTTCTTC
>NA|TRBV12-3/TRBV12-4|TRBJ2-7|NA|12
CASTWRGSEQYF
TGTGCCAGCACTTGGCGGGGAAGCGAGCAGTACTTC
>NA|TRBV18|TRBJ1-5|NA|15
CASSPGFQRRQPQHF
TGTGCCAGCTCACCGGGCTTCCAGCGCAGGCAGCCCCAGCATTTT
>NA|TRBV30|TRBJ1-2|NA|13
CASEGGEGYGYTF
TGTGCCTCCGAGGGGGGGGAAGGCTATGGCTACACCTTC
>NA|TRBV11-2|TRBJ2-3|NA|15
CASSPRGISTDTQYF
TGTGCCAGCAGCCCCAGAGGGATTTCCACAGATACGCAGTATTTT
>NA|TRBV12-5|TRBJ1-2|few|15
CASGNPEAGGHGYTF
TGTGCTAGTGGTAACCCGGAGGCGGGAGGCCATGGCTACACCTTC
>NA|TRBV7-3|TRBJ2-1|few|16
CASSLQGVAGYNEQFF
TGTGCCAGCAGCCTACAAGGGGTAGCAGGTTACAATGAGCAGTTCTTC
>NA|TRBV4-1|TRBJ1-5|many|15
CASSQGQGPYQPQHF
TGCGCCAGCAGCCAAGGGCAGGGGCCCTATCAGCCCCAGCATTTT
>TRBD2|TRBV11-2|TRBJ2-3|NA|16
CASSLTSGGAEDTQYF
TGTGCCAGCAGCTTAACTAGCGGGGGGGCCGAAGATACGCAGTATTTT
>NA|TRBV20-1|TRBJ1-4|NA|14
CSASPQVPNEKLFF
TGCAGTGCTAGTCCCCAGGTGCCTAATGAAAAACTGTTTTTT
>NA|TRBV18|TRBJ1-6|few|14
CASSPDSSNSPLHF
TGTGCCAGCTCACCGGACAGCAGTAATTCACCCCTCCACTTT
>NA|TRBV5-1|TRBJ1-2|NA|16
CASSLRPKETNYGYTF
TGCGCCAGCAGCTTGAGGCCTAAAGAAACTAACTATGGCTACACCTTC
>NA|TRBV6-5|TRBJ1-1|NA|14
CASRGVGEISEAFF
TGTGCCAGCAGGGGGGTAGGGGAAATCAGTGAAGCTTTCTTT
>TRBD2|TRBV5-4|TRBJ2-7|once|15
CASSLRSGRSSEQYF
TGTGCCAGCAGCTTGCGGAGCGGGAGGAGTTCCGAGCAGTACTTC
>NA|TRBV18|TRBJ1-1|NA|15
CASSQSGQMNTEAFF
TGTGCCAGCTCACAGTCGGGCCAGATGAACACTGAAGCTTTCTTT
>TRBD2|TRBV30|TRBJ2-1|NA|12
CAWSGGGGEQFF
TGTGCCTGGAGTGGTGGGGGGGGTGAGCAGTTCTTC
>TRBD1|TRBV5-6|TRBJ1-4|NA|15
CASSQPGQTNEKLFF
TGTGCCAGCAGCCAACCGGGACAGACAAATGAAAAACTGTTTTTT